This TCR beta chain was recovered during a study of T cell repertoires in cytomegalovirus infection. Background on the study: Shared public TCR beta signatures pointed to both CMV infection and a matching HLA type.

This clonotype was seen once. The antigen is undetermined. One junction end does not reproduce the germline sequence, and a read error may be involved. TCRdb reprocessed the reads with MiXCR, giving one entry per CDR3 protein. The table lists roughly 920,000 distinct CDR3 sequences, around 32% of them singletons. The source was cultured CD8+ T cells from PBMCs, collected from culture after CMV antigen stimulation. This clonotype originated in a human donor in good health (CMV status not recorded). Some clones in this sample may be carry-over from other donors' samples.

CDR3 sequence reads: CASSPLRGKGARNTLYF. In nucleotides, the CDR3 is TGTGCCAGCAGCCCCCTACGGGGAAAAGGGGCCAGAAACACCTTATATTTT. The chain is built from TRBV6-6 and TRBJ1-3; maybe TRBD1 (5 bases). CDR1 and CDR2 (germline): MNHNY, SVGAGI (reference sequence). The CDR3 has 17 amino acids.